These T cell receptor beta chains were read from a single sample in a study of metastatic and nonmetastatic thyroid tumors. TCRdb re-called the PCR reads through MiXCR. The repertoire holds roughly 40,000 clones, with 20% to 25% as singletons. Sequencing used tumor tissue. The receptors stem from a female donor with papillary thyroid cancer or a benign thyroid nodule (not recorded which). Some clones in this sample may be carry-over from other donors' samples. CDR3s include the opening cysteine and the closing phenylalanine or tryptophan. Each record gives: CDR3 protein, CDR3 DNA, V gene, clone size, J gene, D gene. D genes are given only for firm matches. Clone size is stated in some rows and not others, as once, few, many or a class when expanded.

CDR3: CASSFTGGHDQPQHF
DNA: TGCGCCAGCAGCTTCACAGGGGGCCATGATCAGCCCCAGCATTTT
V: TRBV5-1
size: once
J: TRBJ1-5
D: TRBD1

CDR3: CASSQDWAGRFDYGYTF
DNA: TGTGCCAGCAGCCAAGATTGGGCAGGGAGATTCGACTATGGCTACACCTTC
V: TRBV4-2
size: many
J: TRBJ1-2
D: NA

CDR3: CSARRLAGLFTDTQYF
DNA: TGCAGTGCTAGACGTCTAGCGGGACTCTTCACAGATACGCAGTATTTT
V: TRBV20-1
size: NA
J: TRBJ2-3
D: TRBD2

CDR3: CASSFGTGEQYF
DNA: TGTGCCAGCAGCTTTGGGACAGGCGAGCAGTACTTC
V: TRBV7-9
size: many
J: TRBJ2-7
D: TRBD1

CDR3: CASSSTGKGEKLFF
DNA: TGTGCCAGTAGCTCGACAGGGAAGGGTGAAAAACTGTTTTTT
V: TRBV19
size: many
J: TRBJ1-4
D: TRBD1

CDR3: CASSTQGAGTEAFF
DNA: TGTGCCAGCAGCACCCAGGGTGCGGGCACTGAAGCTTTCTTT
V: TRBV11-2
size: many
J: TRBJ1-1
D: NA

CDR3: CASSFLPGTPYTEAFF
DNA: TGTGCCAGCAGTTTCCTCCCCGGGACTCCCTACACTGAAGCTTTCTTT
V: TRBV28
size: NA
J: TRBJ1-1
D: NA

CDR3: CASSLGAGGEKLFF
DNA: TGCGCCAGCAGCCTCGGGGCAGGGGGTGAAAAACTGTTTTTT
V: TRBV5-1
size: many
J: TRBJ1-4
D: TRBD1

CDR3: CAISAQGTEAFF
DNA: TGTGCCATCAGTGCCCAGGGGACTGAAGCTTTCTTT
V: TRBV10-3
size: few
J: TRBJ1-1
D: NA

CDR3: CAWSEGAGGSDEQFF
DNA: TGTGCCTGGAGCGAAGGGGCGGGAGGGTCCGATGAGCAGTTCTTC
V: TRBV30
size: few
J: TRBJ2-1
D: TRBD2

CDR3: CASSGGQGGTEAFF
DNA: TGTGCCAGCAGTGGAGGACAGGGTGGCACTGAAGCTTTCTTT
V: TRBV12-3/TRBV12-4
size: NA
J: TRBJ1-1
D: TRBD1

CDR3: CASSKTPGGNYGYTF
DNA: TGTGCCAGCAGTAAGACCCCAGGGGGGAACTATGGCTACACCTTC
V: TRBV6-1
size: few
J: TRBJ1-2
D: TRBD1

CDR3: CATSEARGAAYEQYF
DNA: TGTGCCACCAGCGAGGCAAGAGGGGCAGCCTACGAGCAGTACTTC
V: TRBV15
size: few
J: TRBJ2-7
D: NA

CDR3: CASSLAVQWWDTEAFF
DNA: TGTGCCAGCAGCTTGGCCGTACAGTGGTGGGACACTGAAGCTTTCTTT
V: TRBV5-6
size: NA
J: TRBJ1-1
D: NA

CDR3: CASSSNGWSSGNTIYF
DNA: TGTGCCAGCAGCTCAAATGGATGGAGCTCTGGAAACACCATATATTTT
V: TRBV7-8
size: NA
J: TRBJ1-3
D: NA

CDR3: CASSIGQYNYGYTF
DNA: TGTGCCAGTAGTATAGGGCAGTATAACTATGGCTACACCTTC
V: TRBV19
size: few
J: TRBJ1-2
D: NA

CDR3: CASSPGQGIRNQPQHF
DNA: TGTGCCAGCAGTCCGGGACAGGGGATTCGCAATCAGCCCCAGCATTTT
V: TRBV6-2/TRBV6-3
size: many
J: TRBJ1-5
D: TRBD1

CDR3: CASKQTSGANVLTF
DNA: TGTGCCAGCAAACAGACCTCTGGGGCCAACGTCCTGACTTTC
V: TRBV2
size: NA
J: TRBJ2-6
D: NA

CDR3: CASRTGNEQFF
DNA: TGTGCCAGCAGGACTGGAAATGAGCAGTTCTTC
V: TRBV28
size: few
J: TRBJ2-1
D: NA

CDR3: CASATTGLASKTSTDTQYF
DNA: TGTGCCAGCGCTACTACGGGACTAGCGTCGAAAACGAGCACAGATACGCAGTATTTT
V: TRBV28
size: medium-sized
J: TRBJ2-3
D: TRBD2

CDR3: CASRPGVHNEQFF
DNA: TGCGCCAGTAGACCGGGGGTTCACAATGAGCAGTTCTTC
V: TRBV5-1
size: NA
J: TRBJ2-1
D: NA

CDR3: CSASRTPEREQYF
DNA: TGCAGTGCTAGCCGGACACCGGAGCGCGAGCAGTACTTC
V: TRBV20-1
size: many
J: TRBJ2-7
D: NA

CDR3: CASTPRDSGSGNTIYF
DNA: TGTGCCAGCACCCCCCGGGACAGCGGCTCTGGAAACACCATATATTTT
V: TRBV6-1
size: many
J: TRBJ1-3
D: TRBD1

CDR3: CASRDDRGSSYNSPLHF
DNA: TGTGCCAGCAGGGACGACAGGGGTAGCTCCTATAATTCACCCCTCCACTTT
V: TRBV2
size: NA
J: TRBJ1-6
D: TRBD1

CDR3: CSATSGRAYETQYF
DNA: TGCAGTGCCACTAGCGGGAGGGCTTATGAGACCCAGTACTTC
V: TRBV20-1
size: NA
J: TRBJ2-5
D: TRBD2

CDR3: CASSLPGHMNTEAFF
DNA: TGTGCCAGCAGTTTACCGGGACACATGAACACTGAAGCTTTCTTT
V: TRBV6-5
size: NA
J: TRBJ1-1
D: NA

CDR3: CASSFDTGTGVEKLFF
DNA: TGTGCCAGCAGCTTTGATACCGGGACAGGGGTGGAAAAACTGTTTTTT
V: TRBV5-8
size: many
J: TRBJ1-4
D: TRBD1

CDR3: CSARDATSRETQYF
DNA: TGCAGTGCTAGAGATGCCACTAGCCGGGAGACCCAGTACTTC
V: TRBV20-1
size: many
J: TRBJ2-5
D: NA

CDR3: CASSPGTWGSPLHF
DNA: TGCGCCAGCAGCCCCGGGACCTGGGGTTCACCCCTCCACTTT
V: TRBV5-1
size: once
J: TRBJ1-6
D: NA

CDR3: CASSFTGLTEAFF
DNA: TGTGCCAGCAGCTTTACAGGGCTCACTGAAGCTTTCTTT
V: TRBV7-8
size: many
J: TRBJ1-1
D: NA

CDR3: CASSPDRGAYEQYF
DNA: TGTGCCAGCTCACCGGACAGGGGGGCCTACGAGCAGTACTTC
V: TRBV18
size: NA
J: TRBJ2-7
D: TRBD1

CDR3: CSAKTWGNNQPQHF
DNA: TGCAGTGCCAAGACCTGGGGTAACAATCAGCCCCAGCATTTT
V: TRBV20-1
size: NA
J: TRBJ1-5
D: NA

CDR3: CASSDSIRGDTGELFF
DNA: TGTGCCAGCAGTGACTCGATTCGGGGGGACACCGGGGAGCTGTTTTTT
V: TRBV6-4
size: few
J: TRBJ2-2
D: TRBD2